The sequence of this T cell receptor beta chain was determined in a study of blood T cell repertoires in COVID-19. Only in-frame clones appear in the TCRdb table, and some are missing; sequencing was by immunoSEQ multiplex PCR. Counted here are nearly 350,000 clones, around nine tenths occurring once; the ten biggest clones make up just under 7.5%. CDR1 is KGHDR and CDR2 is SFDVKD in the germline V gene. V was clipped by 2 bases and J by 4 bases; unmatched bases: 15. The CDR3 is 18 amino acids. This TCR came from a woman aged 70-85 years with COVID-19, enrolled during active disease. Sequencing used peripheral blood. The chain joins TRBV24-1 to TRBJ1-2; TRBD1 agrees at 7 bases. This chain's CDR3 is CATSDSAPRSAGGYGYTF. DNA for the CDR3: TGTGCCACCAGTGATTCGGCCCCTCGCTCGGCAGGGGGCTATGGCTACACCTTC.